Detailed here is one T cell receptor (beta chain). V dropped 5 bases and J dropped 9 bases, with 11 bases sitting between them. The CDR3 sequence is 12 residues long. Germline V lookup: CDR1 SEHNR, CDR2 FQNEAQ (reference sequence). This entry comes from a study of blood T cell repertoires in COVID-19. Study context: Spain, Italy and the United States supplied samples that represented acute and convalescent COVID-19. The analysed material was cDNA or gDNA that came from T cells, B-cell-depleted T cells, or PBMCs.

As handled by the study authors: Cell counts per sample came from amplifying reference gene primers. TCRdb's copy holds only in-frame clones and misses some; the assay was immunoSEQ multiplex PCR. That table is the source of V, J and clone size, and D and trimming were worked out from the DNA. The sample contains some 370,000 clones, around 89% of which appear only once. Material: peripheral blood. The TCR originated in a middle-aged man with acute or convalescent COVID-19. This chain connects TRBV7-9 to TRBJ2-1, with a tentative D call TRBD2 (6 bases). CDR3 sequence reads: CASSPGSGEQFF. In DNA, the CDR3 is TGTGCCAGCAGCCCCGGGAGCGGTGAGCAGTTCTTC. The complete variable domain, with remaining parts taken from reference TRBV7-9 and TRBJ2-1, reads DTGVSQNPRHKITKRGQNVTFRCDPISEHNRLYWYRQTLGQGPEFLTYFQNEAQLEKSRLLSDRFSAERPKGSFSTLEIQRTEQGDSAMYLCASSPGSGEQFFGPGTRLTVL.